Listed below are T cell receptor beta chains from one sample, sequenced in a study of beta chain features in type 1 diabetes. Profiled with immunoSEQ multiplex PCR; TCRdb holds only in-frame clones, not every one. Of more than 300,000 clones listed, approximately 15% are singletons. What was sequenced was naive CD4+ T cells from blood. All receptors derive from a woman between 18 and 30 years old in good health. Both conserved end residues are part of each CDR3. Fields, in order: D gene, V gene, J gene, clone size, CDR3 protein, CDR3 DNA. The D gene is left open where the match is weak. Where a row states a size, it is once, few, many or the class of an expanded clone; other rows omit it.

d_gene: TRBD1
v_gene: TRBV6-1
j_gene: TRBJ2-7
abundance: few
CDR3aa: CASSEAGQGPYEQYF
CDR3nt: TGTGCCAGCAGTGAAGCCGGACAGGGGCCATACGAGCAGTACTTC

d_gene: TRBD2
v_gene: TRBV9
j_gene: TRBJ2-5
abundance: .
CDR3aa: CASSVGRLAGVASETQYF
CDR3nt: TGTGCCAGCAGCGTAGGCAGACTAGCGGGAGTAGCCTCAGAGACCCAGTACTTC

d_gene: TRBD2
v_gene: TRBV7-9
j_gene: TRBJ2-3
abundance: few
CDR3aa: CASNKGLAGESDTQYF
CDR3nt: TGTGCCAGCAACAAAGGACTAGCGGGAGAATCGGATACGCAGTATTTT

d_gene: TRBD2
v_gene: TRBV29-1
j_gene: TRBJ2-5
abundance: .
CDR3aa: CSVAKGLAGSRTQYF
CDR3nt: TGCAGCGTTGCCAAGGGACTAGCGGGATCTCGGACCCAGTACTTC

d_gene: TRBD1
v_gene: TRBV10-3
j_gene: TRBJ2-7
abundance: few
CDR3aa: CAISRDRAYEQYF
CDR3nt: TGTGCCATCAGCCGGGACAGGGCCTACGAGCAGTACTTC

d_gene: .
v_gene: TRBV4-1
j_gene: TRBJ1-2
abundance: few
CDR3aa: CASSHQQERGYGYTF
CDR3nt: TGCGCCAGCAGCCACCAACAGGAGCGTGGCTATGGCTACACCTTC

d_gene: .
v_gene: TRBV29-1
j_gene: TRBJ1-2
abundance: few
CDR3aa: CSVGPGGGYTF
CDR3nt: TGCAGCGTTGGCCCCGGGGGAGGCTACACCTTC

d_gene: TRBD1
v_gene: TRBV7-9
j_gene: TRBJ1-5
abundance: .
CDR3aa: CASSHEPWDRERNQPQHF
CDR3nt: TGTGCCAGCAGCCACGAGCCCTGGGACAGGGAGAGGAATCAGCCCCAGCATTTT

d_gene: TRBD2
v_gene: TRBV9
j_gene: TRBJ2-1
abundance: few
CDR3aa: CASSALPGTSGSYNEQFF
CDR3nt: TGTGCCAGCAGCGCTTTACCTGGGACTAGCGGATCCTACAATGAGCAGTTCTTC

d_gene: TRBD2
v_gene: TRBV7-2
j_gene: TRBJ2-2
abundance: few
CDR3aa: CASSTLAGITGELFF
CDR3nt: TGTGCCAGCAGCACACTAGCGGGGATCACCGGGGAGCTGTTTTTT

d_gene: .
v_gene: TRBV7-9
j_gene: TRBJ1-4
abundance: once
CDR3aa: CASSLSQTNEKLFF
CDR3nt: TGTGCCAGCAGCTTATCCCAGACTAATGAAAAACTGTTTTTT

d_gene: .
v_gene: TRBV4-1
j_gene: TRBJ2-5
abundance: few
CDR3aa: CASSQSGLPHVYF
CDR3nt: TGCGCCAGCAGCCAATCGGGACTCCCGCATGTGTACTTC

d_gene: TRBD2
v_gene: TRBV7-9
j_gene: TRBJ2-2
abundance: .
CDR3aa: CASNKAGGGTGELFF
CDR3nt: TGTGCCAGCAACAAAGCGGGAGGAGGCACCGGGGAGCTGTTTTTT

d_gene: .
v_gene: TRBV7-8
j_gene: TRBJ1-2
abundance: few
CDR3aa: CASSSRVANYGYTF
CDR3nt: TGTGCCAGCAGCTCCCGTGTTGCTAACTATGGCTACACCTTC

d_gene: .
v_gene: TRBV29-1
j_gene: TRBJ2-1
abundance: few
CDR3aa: CSVALAVPQNEQFF
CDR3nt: TGCAGCGTTGCTCTAGCAGTTCCCCAGAATGAGCAGTTCTTC

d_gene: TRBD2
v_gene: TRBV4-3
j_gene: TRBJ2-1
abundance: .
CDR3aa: CASSQVAGVYNEQFF
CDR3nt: TGCGCCAGCAGCCAAGTAGCGGGAGTTTACAATGAGCAGTTCTTC

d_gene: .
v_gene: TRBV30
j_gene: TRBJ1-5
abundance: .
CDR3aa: CAWSVDSNQPQHF
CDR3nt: TGTGCCTGGAGCGTAGATAGCAATCAGCCCCAGCATTTT

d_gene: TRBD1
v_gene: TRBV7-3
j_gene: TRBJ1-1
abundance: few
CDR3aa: CASSGQGTGDTEAFF
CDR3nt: TGTGCCAGCAGCGGTCAAGGGACAGGGGACACTGAAGCTTTCTTT

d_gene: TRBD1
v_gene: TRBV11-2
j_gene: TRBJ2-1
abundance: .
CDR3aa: CASSFRTGDYNEQFF
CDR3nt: TGTGCCAGCAGCTTTCGGACAGGGGACTACAATGAGCAGTTCTTC

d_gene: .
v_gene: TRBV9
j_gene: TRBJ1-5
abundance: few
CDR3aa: CASSAEQGFKPQHF
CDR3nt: TGTGCCAGCAGCGCTGAACAGGGCTTTAAACCCCAGCATTTT

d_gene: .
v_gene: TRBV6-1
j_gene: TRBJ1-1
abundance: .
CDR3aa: CASTELQGLTEAFF
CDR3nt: TGTGCCAGCACTGAATTACAGGGTCTGACTGAAGCTTTCTTT

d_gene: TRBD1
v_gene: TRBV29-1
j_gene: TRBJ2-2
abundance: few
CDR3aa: CSVAGTVNTGELFF
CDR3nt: TGCAGCGTTGCCGGGACAGTAAACACCGGGGAGCTGTTTTTT

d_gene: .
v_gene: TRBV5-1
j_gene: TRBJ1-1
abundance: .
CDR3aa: CASSLGDTEAFF
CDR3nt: TGCGCCAGCAGCTTAGGGGATACTGAAGCTTTCTTT

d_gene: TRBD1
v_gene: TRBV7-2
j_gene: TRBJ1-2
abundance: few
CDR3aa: CASSLQGVYGYTF
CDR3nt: TGTGCCAGCAGCTTGCAGGGGGTTTATGGCTACACCTTC

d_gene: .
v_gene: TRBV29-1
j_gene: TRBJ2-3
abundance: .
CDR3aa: CSARGAPGADTQYF
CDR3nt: TGCAGCGCTCGGGGGGCCCCGGGGGCTGATACGCAGTATTTT

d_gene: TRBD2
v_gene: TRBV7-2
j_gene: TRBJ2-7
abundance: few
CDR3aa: CASSFTSANSYEQYF
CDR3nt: TGTGCCAGCAGCTTTACTAGCGCTAACTCCTACGAGCAGTACTTC

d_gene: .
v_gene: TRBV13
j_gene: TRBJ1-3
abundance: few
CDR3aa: CASSPVQSGNTIYF
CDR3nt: TGTGCCAGCAGCCCCGTTCAGTCTGGAAACACCATATATTTT

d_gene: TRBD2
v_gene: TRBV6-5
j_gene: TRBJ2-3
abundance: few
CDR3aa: CASSLSGSADTQYF
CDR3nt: TGTGCCAGCAGTCTTAGCGGGAGCGCGGATACGCAGTATTTT

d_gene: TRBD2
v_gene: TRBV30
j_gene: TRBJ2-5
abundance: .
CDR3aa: CAWARLAGEVETQYF
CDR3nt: TGTGCCTGGGCACGACTAGCGGGAGAAGTAGAGACCCAGTACTTC

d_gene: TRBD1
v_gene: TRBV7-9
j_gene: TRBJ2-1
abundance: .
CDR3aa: CASSRTGTGNNEQFF
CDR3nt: TGTGCCAGCAGCCGAACCGGGACAGGGAACAATGAGCAGTTCTTC

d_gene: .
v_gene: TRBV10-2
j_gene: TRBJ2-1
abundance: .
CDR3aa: CASRDVSGYNEQFF
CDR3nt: TGCGCCAGCAGGGACGTTAGCGGATACAATGAGCAGTTCTTC

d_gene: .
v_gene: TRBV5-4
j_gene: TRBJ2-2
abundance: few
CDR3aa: CASSSYNTGELFF
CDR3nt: TGTGCCAGCAGCTCCTACAACACCGGGGAGCTGTTTTTT

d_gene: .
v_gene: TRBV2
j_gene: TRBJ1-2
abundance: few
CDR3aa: CASSEIGEGGYTF
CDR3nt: TGTGCCAGCAGTGAAATAGGGGAGGGCGGCTACACCTTC

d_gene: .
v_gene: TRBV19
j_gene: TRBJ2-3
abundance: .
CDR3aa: CASTGEDTQYF
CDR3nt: TGTGCCAGTACCGGGGAGGATACGCAGTATTTT

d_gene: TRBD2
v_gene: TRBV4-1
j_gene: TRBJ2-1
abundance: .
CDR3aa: CASSQVGAGWSSYNEQFF
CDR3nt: TGCGCCAGCAGCCAAGTTGGAGCGGGATGGAGCTCCTACAATGAGCAGTTCTTC

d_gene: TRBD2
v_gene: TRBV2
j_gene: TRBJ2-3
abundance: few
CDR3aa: CASSEQREAVDTQYF
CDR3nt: TGTGCCAGCAGTGAGCAGCGGGAGGCCGTAGATACGCAGTATTTT

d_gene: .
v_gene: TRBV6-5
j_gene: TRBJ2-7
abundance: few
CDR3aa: CASSGRTTSSYEQYF
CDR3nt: TGTGCCAGCAGTGGTCGAACCACGAGCTCCTACGAGCAGTACTTC

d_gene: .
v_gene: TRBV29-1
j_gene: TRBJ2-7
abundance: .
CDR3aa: CSVALGLTYEQYF
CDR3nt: TGCAGCGTTGCCCTAGGACTAACCTACGAGCAGTACTTC

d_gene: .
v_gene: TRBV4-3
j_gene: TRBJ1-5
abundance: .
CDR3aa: CASSQSTPNQPQHF
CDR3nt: TGCGCCAGCAGCCAATCAACACCTAATCAGCCCCAGCATTTT

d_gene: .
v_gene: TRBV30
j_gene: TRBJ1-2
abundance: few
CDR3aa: CAWSSGSHGYTF
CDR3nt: TGTGCCTGGAGTTCTGGGAGCCATGGCTACACCTTC

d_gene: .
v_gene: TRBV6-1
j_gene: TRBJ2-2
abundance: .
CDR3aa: CASDGPLRGGELFF
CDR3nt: TGTGCCAGCGATGGCCCTCTTCGAGGAGGGGAGCTGTTTTTT

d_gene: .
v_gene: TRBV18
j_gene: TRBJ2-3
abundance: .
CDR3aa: CASSLAHGADTQYF
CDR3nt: TGTGCCAGCTCACTAGCCCACGGTGCAGATACGCAGTATTTT

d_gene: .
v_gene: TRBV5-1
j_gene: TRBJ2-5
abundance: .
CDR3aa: CASSGGTAQETQYF
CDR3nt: TGCGCCAGCAGCGGCGGGACGGCCCAAGAGACCCAGTACTTC

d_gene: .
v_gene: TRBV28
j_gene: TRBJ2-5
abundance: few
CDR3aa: CASLSSLEAQYF
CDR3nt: TGTGCCAGCTTGTCCTCCTTAGAGGCCCAGTACTTC

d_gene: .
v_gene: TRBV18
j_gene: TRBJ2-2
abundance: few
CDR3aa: CASSPPPRDTGELFF
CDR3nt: TGTGCCAGCTCACCACCTCCCAGGGACACCGGGGAGCTGTTTTTT

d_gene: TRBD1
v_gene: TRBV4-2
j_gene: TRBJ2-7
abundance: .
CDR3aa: CASSVGQYNEQYF
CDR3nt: TGTGCCAGCAGCGTGGGACAGTACAACGAGCAGTACTTC

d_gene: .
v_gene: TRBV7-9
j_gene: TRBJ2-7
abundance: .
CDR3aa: CASSFKGRGYEQYF
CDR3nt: TGTGCCAGCAGCTTTAAAGGCAGGGGCTACGAGCAGTACTTC

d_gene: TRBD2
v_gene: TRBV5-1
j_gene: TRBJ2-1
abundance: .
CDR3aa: CASSLLAGSNEQFF
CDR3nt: TGCGCCAGCAGCTTGTTAGCGGGCTCGAATGAGCAGTTCTTC

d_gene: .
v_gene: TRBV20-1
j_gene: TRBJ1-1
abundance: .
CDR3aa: CSALGFQAFF
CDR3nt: TGCAGTGCCCTCGGTTTCCAAGCTTTCTTT

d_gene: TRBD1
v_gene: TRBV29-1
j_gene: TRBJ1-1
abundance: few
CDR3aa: CSVARGTDNTEAFF
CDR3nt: TGCAGCGTTGCGAGGGGGACAGACAACACTGAAGCTTTCTTT